The entry that follows covers one T cell receptor beta chain sequence. This sample was included in a study of blood T cell repertoires in COVID-19. In the source study's methods: Researchers report that nucleated cell counts were estimated from reference gene primer amplification. Clones were sequenced by immunoSEQ multiplex PCR, and TCRdb holds only the in-frame ones, with some missing. The D gene and trimming were derived from the DNA, and the V and J assignments and clone size from that table. The table includes about 120,000 clones, around 81% detected once. Sequenced input: peripheral blood. The sequence was collected from a man aged 70 or older with acute or convalescent COVID-19.

The CDR3 sequence: CASSFNGDEQFF. The CDR3 DNA sequence: TGCGCCAGCAGCTTTAACGGGGATGAGCAGTTCTTC. The rearrangement uses TRBV5-1 and TRBJ2-1; TRBD2 is a possible D gene (5 bases). Trimming took off 2 bases at V and 8 bases at J, with 8 bases between the two ends. CDR1 is SGHRS and CDR2 is YFSETQ in the germline V gene. The CDR3 loop spans 12 amino acids.